This T cell receptor (beta chain) was identified in a study of T cell clones after liver transplantation. The overall study: In this trial, immunosuppression withdrawal was attempted within 2 years of liver transplant. Three of the eight recipients were HCV-positive; the rest had non-autoimmune, non-viral transplant indications.

Note on this clone: Its antigen is as yet unknown.

Broader study findings: A larger donor-reactive than third-party decline suggested partial antigen-specific deletion.

This table comes from immunoSEQ multiplex PCR, and its TCRdb copy is limited to in-frame clones, with some not included. The sample lists about 120,000 clones; approximately 90% were seen once. The origin of this receptor is a human patient who received a liver transplant. Some T cells may arise from the graft donor. Specimen: CD4+ T cells from blood, collected 12 months after liver transplant.

This CDR3 reads CSVESSTDTQYF. The DNA of the CDR3 is TGCAGCGTTGAGTCTAGCACAGATACGCAGTATTTT. V and J are TRBV29-1 and TRBJ2-3; no firm D call. This CDR3 has 12 residues. V dropped 3 bases and J dropped 0 bases, with 4 bases sitting between them. Per germline, CDR1 SQVTM and CDR2 ANQGSEA.